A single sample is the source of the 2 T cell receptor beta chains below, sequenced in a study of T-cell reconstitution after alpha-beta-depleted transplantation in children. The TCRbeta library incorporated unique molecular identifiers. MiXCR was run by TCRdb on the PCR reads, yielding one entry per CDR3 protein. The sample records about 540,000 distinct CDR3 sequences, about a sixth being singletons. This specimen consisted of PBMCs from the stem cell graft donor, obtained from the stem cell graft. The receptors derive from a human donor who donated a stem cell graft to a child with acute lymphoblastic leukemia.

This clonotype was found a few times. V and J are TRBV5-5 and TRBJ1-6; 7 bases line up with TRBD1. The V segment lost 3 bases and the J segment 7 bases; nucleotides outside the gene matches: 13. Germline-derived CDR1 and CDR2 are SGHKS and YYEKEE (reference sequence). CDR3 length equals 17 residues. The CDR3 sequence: CASSSTGRGYWNSPLHF. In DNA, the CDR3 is TGTGCCAGCAGCTCGACAGGGAGAGGGTATTGGAATTCACCCCTCCACTTT.

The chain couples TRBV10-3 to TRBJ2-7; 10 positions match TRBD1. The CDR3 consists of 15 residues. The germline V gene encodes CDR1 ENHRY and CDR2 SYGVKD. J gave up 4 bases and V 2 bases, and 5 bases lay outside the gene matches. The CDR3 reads CAISEPGTGVYEQYF. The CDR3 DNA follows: TGTGCCATCAGTGAGCCCGGGACAGGGGTATACGAGCAGTACTTC.